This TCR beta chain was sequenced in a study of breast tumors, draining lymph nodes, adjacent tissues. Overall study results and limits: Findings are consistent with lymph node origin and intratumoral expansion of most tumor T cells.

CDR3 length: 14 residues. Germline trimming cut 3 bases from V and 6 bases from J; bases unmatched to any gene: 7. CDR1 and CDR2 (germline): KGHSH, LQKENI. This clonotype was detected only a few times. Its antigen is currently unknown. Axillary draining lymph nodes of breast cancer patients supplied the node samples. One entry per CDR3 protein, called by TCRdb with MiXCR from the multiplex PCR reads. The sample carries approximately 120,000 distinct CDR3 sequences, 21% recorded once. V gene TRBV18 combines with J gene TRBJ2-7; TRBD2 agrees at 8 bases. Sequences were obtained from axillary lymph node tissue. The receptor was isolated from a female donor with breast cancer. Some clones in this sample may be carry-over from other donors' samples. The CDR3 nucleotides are TGTGCCAGCTCACCGACGGGAGGGCCGTTCGAGCAGTACTTC. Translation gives CASSPTGGPFEQYF.